The rows below give T cell receptor beta chains drawn from one sample of a study of control samples from healthy donors and cancer patients. The assay was immunoSEQ multiplex PCR, and TCRdb's table has in-frame clones only and misses some. The sample has 40,000 to 55,000 clones, roughly 77% seen once; the top ten hold roughly 17%. The sample comprised formalin-fixed, paraffin-embedded tissue. The receptor set was obtained from a male donor with melanoma. CDR3s include the opening cysteine and the closing phenylalanine or tryptophan. A D gene is named only where the DNA matches it firmly. Some rows mark clone size as missing; the rest say once, few, many or name a class of expanded clone.

>TRBJ2-1|many|-|TRBV14
CASSQTSLSVWDEQFF
TGTGCCAGCAGCCAAACAAGTTTGTCAGTCTGGGATGAGCAGTTCTTC
>TRBJ2-2|few|-|TRBV9
CASSAPSKGELFF
TGTGCCAGCAGCGCTCCCTCTAAAGGGGAGCTGTTTTTT
>TRBJ2-5|-|-|TRBV5-1
CASSLDLQGGETQYF
TGCGCCAGCAGCTTGGATTTGCAGGGAGGTGAGACCCAGTACTTC
>TRBJ2-4|-|-|TRBV7-3
CASSSLSAQGIQYF
TGTGCCAGCAGCTCCCTTTCAGCCCAGGGTATTCAGTACTTC
>TRBJ2-7|-|TRBD2|TRBV29-1
CSVKIYPGLAGNYEQYF
TGCAGCGTTAAAATATACCCGGGACTAGCGGGAAACTACGAGCAGTACTTC
>TRBJ2-7|-|TRBD1|TRBV2
CASSEARDRGNEQYF
TGTGCCAGCAGTGAAGCCCGGGACAGGGGAAACGAGCAGTACTTC
>TRBJ2-5|-|-|TRBV2
CASRRWDGYIQETQYF
TGTGCCAGCAGGCGTTGGGACGGGTACATCCAAGAAACCCAGTACTTC
>TRBJ2-5|-|-|TRBV7-8
CASSLSPLGPQETQYF
TGTGCCAGCAGCTTATCCCCACTAGGGCCCCAAGAGACCCAGTACTTC
>TRBJ2-2|-|TRBD2|TRBV7-3
CASSPTGLAANTGELFF
TGTGCCAGCAGCCCGACGGGGCTAGCGGCGAACACCGGGGAGCTGTTTTTT
>TRBJ2-1|-|TRBD2|TRBV7-6
CASSLGGSPYNEQFF
TGTGCCAGCAGCTTGGGCGGGAGTCCCTACAATGAGCAGTTCTTC
>TRBJ1-5|-|TRBD1|TRBV10-1
CATDRQGWSNQPQHF
TGCGCCACCGATAGACAGGGATGGAGCAATCAGCCCCAGCATTTT
>TRBJ2-1|-|-|TRBV29-1
CSGGRGNEQFF
TGCAGTGGGGGCCGTGGCAATGAGCAGTTCTTC
>TRBJ1-1|-|-|TRBV10-3
CAISEFADGNTEAFF
TGTGCCATCAGTGAGTTTGCGGACGGGAACACTGAAGCTTTCTTT
>TRBJ2-3|-|-|TRBV2
CASSIDTQYF
TGTGCCAGCAGTATAGATACGCAGTATTTT
>TRBJ2-7|once|TRBD1|TRBV7-9
CASSLERGLLYF
TGTGCCAGCAGCTTAGAGAGGGGGCTTCTGTACTTC
>TRBJ2-3|many|-|TRBV11-2
CASSLDGAGPDTQYF
TGTGCCAGCAGCTTAGATGGCGCGGGGCCAGATACGCAGTATTTT
>TRBJ1-4|few|-|TRBV19
CASSPFRRRGEKLFF
TGTGCCAGTAGTCCCTTTCGGAGACGAGGTGAAAAACTGTTTTTT
>TRBJ1-4|few|-|TRBV5-1
CASSWGVTNEKLFF
TGCGCCAGCAGCTGGGGGGTAACTAATGAAAAACTGTTTTTT
>TRBJ1-2|-|-|TRBV15
CATSRGHTGYGYTF
TGTGCCACCAGCAGAGGCCACACAGGGTACGGCTACACCTTC
>TRBJ1-1|-|-|TRBV18
CASSRDTEAFF
TGTGCCAGCTCACGAGACACTGAAGCTTTCTTT
>TRBJ2-1|few|-|TRBV9
CASSVGSYNEQFF
TGTGCCAGCAGCGTGGGCTCCTACAATGAGCAGTTCTTC
>TRBJ2-3|once|TRBD2|TRBV9
CASSGVAGVTDTQYF
TGTGCCAGCAGCGGAGTAGCGGGAGTCACAGATACGCAGTATTTT
>TRBJ2-7|many|TRBD1|TRBV3-1/TRBV3-2
CASSLSDRGHHEQYF
TGTGCCAGCAGCCTATCGGACAGGGGGCATCACGAGCAGTACTTC
>TRBJ2-6|-|TRBD2|TRBV18
CASSPGLAVSGANVLTF
TGTGCCAGCTCACCGGGACTAGCGGTCTCTGGGGCCAACGTCCTGACTTTC
>TRBJ2-2|-|-|TRBV5-1
CASSLVGRITGELFF
TGCGCCAGCAGCTTGGTTGGCAGAATCACCGGGGAGCTGTTTTTT
>TRBJ2-7|-|-|TRBV29-1
CSVVGGSTYEQYF
TGCAGCGTTGTAGGTGGGAGCACCTACGAGCAGTACTTC
>TRBJ1-2|-|-|TRBV5-6
CASSLEAGVYGYTF
TGTGCCAGCAGCTTGGAGGCAGGGGTCTATGGCTACACCTTC